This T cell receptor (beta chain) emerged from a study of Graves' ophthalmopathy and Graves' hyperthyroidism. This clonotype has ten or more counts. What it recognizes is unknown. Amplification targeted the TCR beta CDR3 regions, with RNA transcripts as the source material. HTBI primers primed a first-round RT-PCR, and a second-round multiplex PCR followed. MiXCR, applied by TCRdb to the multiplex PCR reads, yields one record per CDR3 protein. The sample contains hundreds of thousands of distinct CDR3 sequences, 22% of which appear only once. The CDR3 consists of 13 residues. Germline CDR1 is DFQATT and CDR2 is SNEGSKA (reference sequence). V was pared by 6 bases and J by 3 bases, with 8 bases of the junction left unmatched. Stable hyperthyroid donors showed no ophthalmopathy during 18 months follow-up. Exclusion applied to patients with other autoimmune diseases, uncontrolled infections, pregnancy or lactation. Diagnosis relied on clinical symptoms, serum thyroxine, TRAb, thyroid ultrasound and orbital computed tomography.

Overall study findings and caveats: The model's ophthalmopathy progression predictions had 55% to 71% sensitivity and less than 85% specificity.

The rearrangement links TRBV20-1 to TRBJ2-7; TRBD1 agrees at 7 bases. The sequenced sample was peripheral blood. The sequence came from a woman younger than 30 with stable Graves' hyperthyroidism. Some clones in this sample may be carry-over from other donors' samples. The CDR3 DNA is TGCAGTGCGGGTAACGGACAGGACTACGAGCAGTACTTC. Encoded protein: CSAGNGQDYEQYF.